What follows are 9 T cell receptor beta chains derived from one specimen sequenced in a study of T cells in women clearing cervical HPV infection. Clones were read by immunoSEQ multiplex PCR, and TCRdb kept only the in-frame ones, dropping some. Listed are about 30,000 clones; roughly 3.6% falls within the top ten. The sequenced sample was blood buffy coat. The receptors shown here come from a woman aged 18-70 years with a cervical HPV16 infection that either progressed to CIN3+ or cleared (not recorded which).

With respect to this clone: The read ends 3 residues shy of where the CDR3 ends; the end is completed using the germline J gene. The rearrangement links TRBV30 to TRBJ2-5; a possible D gene is TRBD1 (6 bases). The V gene lost 3 bases and the J gene lost 0 bases, with 11 bases spanning the gap. There are 14 residues in the CDR3. CDR1 and CDR2 from the germline V gene are GTSNPN and SVGIG (reference sequence). The CDR3 reads CAWSLDRYQETQYF. The part of the CDR3 DNA that was read is TGTGCCTGGAGCTTAGACAGGTACCAAGAGACC.

As concerns this clone: Sequencing ends 3 residues short of the CDR3 end; the germline J gene provides the rest. The rearrangement joins TRBV30 to TRBJ1-4, with 8 positions matching TRBD1. V was pared by 2 bases and J by 8 bases, with 7 bases of the junction left unmatched. The germline gives CDR1 GTSNPN, CDR2 SVGIG (reference sequence). The CDR3 runs 14 residues. CDR3 amino acids: CAWSMDRVDEKLFF. CDR3 DNA (partial): TGTGCCTGGAGTATGGACAGGGTGGACGAAAAA.

For this clone: The read finishes 3 residues shy of the CDR3 end, and the germline J gene is used to complete it. The chain uses TRBV5-1 and TRBJ1-6; D unclear. The V gene's germline CDR1 is SGHRS and CDR2 YFSETQ. V was shortened by 1 base and J by 10 bases, with 15 bases between the two germline ends. This CDR3 is built from 15 residues. The CDR3 loop reads CASSLSNGVGSPLHF. The part of the CDR3 DNA that was read is TGCGCCAGCAGCTTGAGCAACGGGGTGGGGTCACCC.

With respect to this clone: The read halts 3 residues ahead of the CDR3 end, with the missing end drawn from the germline J gene. V and J are TRBV20-1 and TRBJ2-1, with 10 bases that match TRBD1. The CDR3 extends over 17 amino acids. V shed 6 bases and J 6 bases; nucleotides not matched to a gene: 17. Germline V gives CDR1 DFQATT, CDR2 SNEGSKA (reference sequence). CDR3 sequence reads: CSAPGQGKVKLVNEQFF. The CDR3 DNA, read in part, is TGCAGTGCCCCGGGACAGGGGAAGGTGAAGCTTGTCAATGAG.

For this clone: Read coverage stops 3 residues before the CDR3 terminus; the germline J gene supplies the remainder. This chain connects TRBV2 to TRBJ2-5; D ambiguous. V lost 6 bases and J lost 3, with 11 bases in between. The CDR3 sequence is 13 residues long. The germline V gene encodes CDR1 SNHLY and CDR2 FYNNEI. CDR3 DNA (partial): TGTGCCAGCAGGTCCAGTAATGAAGAGACC. Protein product: CASRSSNEET. In full, the CDR3 reads CASRSSNEETQYF.

A note on this clone: The read ends 3 residues early relative to the CDR3; the germline J gene fills the gap. The chain couples TRBV24-1 to TRBJ2-5, with D possibly TRBD2 on 5 matching bases. From germline, CDR1 is KGHDR and CDR2 SFDVKD. V dropped 3 bases and J dropped 1 base, with 8 bases sitting between them. The CDR3 covers 14 residues. Incomplete CDR3 DNA: TGTGCCACCAGTGATCCCAGCGGCCAAGAGACC. Amino acids: CATSDPSGQET. The CDR3 in its entirety is CATSDPSGQETQYF.

Comment on this clone: The read terminates 3 residues before the CDR3 end, so the remaining end is supplied by the germline J gene. The chain has TRBV29-1 and TRBJ2-1; TRBD1 might be the D (6 bases). V lost 7 bases and J 8 bases, leaving 18 bases between the germline ends. The germline gives CDR1 SQVTM, CDR2 ANQGSEA. This CDR3 comprises 13 residues. The covered CDR3 bases are TGCAGCGGGTCTCACGGACAGTTCGATGAG. Protein product: CSGSHGQFDE. The entire CDR3 reads CSGSHGQFDEQFF.

To note about this clone: The read halts 3 residues ahead of the CDR3 end, with the missing end drawn from the germline J gene. This chain connects TRBV23-1 to TRBJ2-1, with D possibly matching TRBD1 (6 bases). TRBV23-1 is classed as an ORF, of uncertain function. The V gene lost 6 bases and the J gene lost 3 bases, with 12 bases spanning the gap. The CDR3 runs 14 residues. The CDR3 protein is CASSRGQIYNEQFF. The sequenced CDR3 bases are TGCGCCAGCAGCCGTGGACAGATCTACAATGAG.

CDR3 DNA (partial): TGTGCCAGCAGTCACGAGGCAGGGGGCATTCGCTACGAG. Translating gives CASSHEAGGIRYE. The whole CDR3 sequence reads CASSHEAGGIRYEQYF. The rearrangement joins TRBV6-2 or TRBV6-3 to TRBJ2-7, with 8 positions matching TRBD1. The CDR3 extends 3 residues past the end of the read, so its final part is completed from the germline J gene. The CDR3 length is 16 residues. Germline CDR1 reads MNHEY; CDR2 reads SVGEGT. The ends lost 5 bases at V and 3 bases at J; junction bases unmatched: 12.